This T cell receptor (beta chain) was obtained from a study of T cells in Graves' hyperthyroidism and ophthalmopathy. This CDR3 has 16 amino acids. V gave up 5 bases and J gave up 2 bases; unmatched junction bases: 12. Germline CDR1 SEHNR, CDR2 FQNEAQ (reference sequence). Using RNA transcripts as the source, TCR beta CDR3 regions were amplified. A set of HTBI primers served as the primers for a first-round RT-PCR of the TCR CDR3. TCRdb reprocessed the multiplex PCR reads via MiXCR and lists one record per CDR3 protein. The table includes about 560,000 distinct CDR3 sequences, 14% detected once. The receptor comes from a woman aged 40-49 years with Graves' hyperthyroidism. The gene calls are TRBV7-9 and TRBJ2-7, with 7 bases aligning to TRBD2. The sample taken for sequencing was blood. CDR3 sequence: CASSIGTTLHPYEQYF. As DNA, the CDR3 is TGTGCCAGCAGCATCGGGACTACCCTTCACCCCTACGAGCAGTACTTC.